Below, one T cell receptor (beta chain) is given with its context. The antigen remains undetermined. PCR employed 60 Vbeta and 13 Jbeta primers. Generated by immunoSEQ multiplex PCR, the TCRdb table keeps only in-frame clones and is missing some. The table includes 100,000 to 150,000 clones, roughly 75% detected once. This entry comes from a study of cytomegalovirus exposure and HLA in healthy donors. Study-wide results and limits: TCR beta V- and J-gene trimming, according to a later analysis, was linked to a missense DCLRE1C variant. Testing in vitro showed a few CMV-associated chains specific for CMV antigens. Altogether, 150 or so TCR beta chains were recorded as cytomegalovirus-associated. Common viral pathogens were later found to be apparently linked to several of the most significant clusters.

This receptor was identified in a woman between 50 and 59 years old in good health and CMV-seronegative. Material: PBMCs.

The CDR3: CATSLDHLAGTSSYNEQFF. CDR3 nucleotides: TGTGCCACCAGCCTGGATCATCTAGCGGGTACTAGCTCCTACAATGAGCAGTTCTTC. The V gene is TRBV15, the J gene TRBJ2-1, with TRBD2 identical over 8 bases. This CDR3 has 19 amino acids. Per germline, CDR1 LNHNV and CDR2 YYDKDF (reference sequence). The J segment lost 0 bases and the V segment lost 5 bases, leaving 15 bases of the junction unmatched.